The clone carrying this T cell receptor beta chain was detected ten times or more. What it recognizes is unknown. Germline loops: CDR1 SGHRS, CDR2 YFSETQ. CDR3 size: 15 residues. With V trimmed by 0 bases and J by 4 bases, 3 bases remained unmatched. As the method for making TCR beta libraries, quantitative 5'-RACE with molecular barcodes was used. TCRdb itself ran the 5' RACE reads through MiXCR, one entry per CDR3 protein. The repertoire holds about 120,000 distinct CDR3 sequences, with roughly 15% as singletons. This entry belongs to a study of CD8 T cells in ankylosing spondylitis. Notes on the study in general: A TCR beta motif of 7 to 9 highly homologous variants seemed to mark ankylosing spondylitis blood. Some of the motif variants had earlier been found in reactive arthritis patients' fluid and blood. CD8+ by phenotype, disease-linked clones were relatively rare in peripheral blood.

Sequencing was done on a sample of blood, either unsorted or a sorted T cell fraction (not recorded which). The chain combines TRBV5-1 with TRBJ2-3; 9 bases align to TRBD2. This receptor was obtained from a female donor with ankylosing spondylitis or in good health (not recorded which). The CDR3 sequence: CASSLASGIADTQYF. CDR3 nucleotides: TGCGCCAGCAGCTTGGCTAGCGGGATAGCAGATACGCAGTATTTT. The variable domain in full, with the rest retrieved from reference TRBV5-1 and TRBJ2-3, is KAGVTQTPRYLIKTRGQQVTLSCSPISGHRSVSWYQQTPGQGLQFLFEYFSETQRNKGNFPGRFSGRQFSNSRSEMNVSTLELGDSALYLCASSLASGIADTQYFGPGTRLTVL.